This record looks at one TCR beta chain sequence and its context. This sample is part of a study of T cell changes during pregnancy in multiple sclerosis. The CDR3 spans 16 residues. Germline V gives CDR1 ENHRY, CDR2 SYGVKD. V was pared by 4 bases and J by 3 bases, with 15 bases between. Here immunoSEQ multiplex PCR was the method, and the copy in TCRdb shows in-frame clones only, minus some. The data contain tens of thousands of clones, around nine tenths of them singletons. This clonotype was sampled from a female donor in good health, enrolled as a control in a pregnancy study. The chain is built from TRBV10-3 and TRBJ2-2; no clear D gene. The sample was CD8+ T cells from peripheral blood mononuclear cells, taken after pregnancy. CDR3 sequence reads: CAISGAIASDTGELFF. For the CDR3, the DNA is TGTGCCATCAGTGGGGCAATCGCGTCGGACACCGGGGAGCTGTTTTTT.